The clone carrying this T cell receptor (beta chain) was recorded a few times. A single base separates this from a much larger clone, so it may be a read error. Without the conserved terminal phenylalanine or tryptophan, this CDR3 likely stems from a read error. This sample is part of a study of regulatory T cells in long-lasting Graves disease. The CDR3 is 15 amino acids. V lost 5 bases, J lost 0 bases, and 13 bases lay in between. The V gene's germline CDR1 is MNHEY and CDR2 SVGEGT. As to time point: newly diagnosed GD, antithyroid drugs for less than 3 months. The authors made the TCR library using RNA they extracted from PBMCs. Arm-PCR of CDR3 regions and iRepertoire HTBI primers were the basis on which TCR beta libraries were built. TCRdb passed the multiplex PCR reads through MiXCR, listing each CDR3 protein once. The sample lists over 350,000 distinct CDR3 sequences, 12% to 15% occurring once.

This sample also appeared in a second study, on T cells in Graves' hyperthyroidism and ophthalmopathy.

This clonotype was obtained from a woman aged 45 to 65 with Graves disease. This sequence joins TRBV6-2 or TRBV6-3 and TRBJ1-1; no firm D call. The source material was peripheral blood mononuclear cells (PBMCs), sampled at new diagnosis, from a patient treated with antithyroid drugs. CDR3 nucleotide sequence: TGTGCCAGCAGTAGACCAGCAACTATGAACACTGAAGCTTTCCTT. Translating gives CASSRPATMNTEAFL.